This T cell receptor beta chain was captured in a study of T cell repertoires in cytomegalovirus infection (dated 2019 in TCRdb). At the level of the whole study: Alongside well-studied HLA-B-restricted epitopes, the peptide stimulations were aimed at recently identified HLA-C-restricted CMV epitopes, whose presentation resists viral immunomodulation. Because public TCR beta signatures pointed to carriage of CMV infection together with the matching HLA type, the HLA type of each donor mattered for the analysis. Beyond this particular receptor, the publication reports: The ex vivo response was dominated by HLA-C-restricted CMV-specific TCR beta clonotypes, and the single most frequent clonotype in two of eight donors was supplied by these HLA-C-restricted clonotypes. In both this cohort and an independent roughly 400-donor cohort, the cumulative frequency of public TCR beta family members distinguished carriers of CMV infection plus the relevant HLA type.

Sequencer: Illumina HiSeq 1500. TCRdb ran its own pipeline on the public reads, namely fastp trimming at Q25 and MiXCR clone calling, and kept in-frame beta chains. All rows with the same CDR3 protein become a single entry with the most common DNA and genes. For this sample there are approximately 590,000 distinct CDR3 sequences; 40% appear just once. The top ten hold 40% to 60% of the sample. The CDR3 goes from the cysteine to the phenylalanine over 15 residues. Just the 45-base CDR3 DNA is kept, in frame starting at base 1. The germline V gene yields LGHNA for CDR1 and YNFKEQ for CDR2. V is clipped by 0 bases and J by 3 bases, and the sequence between their germline boundaries is 6 bases long. What the treatment or condition label conveys for this sample: in vitro stimulation with specific CMV peptide epitopes to enrich CMV-specific T cells. As regards this clonotype: Its binding antigen is unknown. No base qualities exist here, and no much larger clone lies one base off it.

The receptor was isolated from a human donor in good health (CMV status not recorded). Some clones in this sample may be carry-over from other donors' samples. The sample consisted of cultured PBMCs, taken from culture after CMV antigen stimulation. The V and J genes are TRBV4-2 and TRBJ2-6, with no confident D gene call. CDR3 reads: CASSQEIGGANVLTF. The sequenced DNA: TGTGCCAGCAGCCAAGAAATCGGTGGGGCCAACGTCCTGACTTTC.